This TCR beta chain was sequenced in a study of early T cells in non-severe SARS-CoV-2 infection. On the study more broadly: Bulk RNA isolated from unsorted whole blood underwent sequencing; chains were not paired.

The library protocol tagged individual cDNA molecules with unique molecular identifiers. TCRdb passed the 5' RACE reads through MiXCR, listing each CDR3 protein once. Here the sample spans roughly 120,000 distinct CDR3 sequences, 15% being singletons. This clonotype was recorded a few times. This CDR3 spans 16 amino acids. The V gene lost 4 bases and the J gene lost 2 bases, with 18 bases spanning the gap. The germline V gene has CDR1 SGHTA and CDR2 FQGNSA. This chain connects TRBV7-2 to TRBJ2-7; the D gene is possibly TRBD2 (6 bases). This TCR derives from an adult who was a healthcare worker with PCR-confirmed SARS-CoV-2 infection or an uninfected control (not recorded which). The sample was whole blood. The CDR3 DNA sequence: TGTGCCAGCAGCTCCCCAACGCGGGGAACCCCCTACGAGCAGTACTTC. It encodes CASSSPTRGTPYEQYF.